The 5 T cell receptor beta chains reported below all come from one sample, sequenced in a study of T cell changes during pregnancy in multiple sclerosis (dated by TCRdb to 2018 to 2020). Library generation was performed with the immunoSEQ multiplex PCR assay. Imported from immuneACCESS, the table was reduced by TCRdb to in-frame sequences with V and J called. These copies leave out some clones; in studies compared against another copy, an unresolved V gene accounts for under half, and the cause of the remainder is not known. The sample yields about 43,000 clones; roughly 93% were counted once. The ten largest clonotypes hold around 1.5% of the sample. Input material: PBMCs (not recorded whether the cells were cultured). The receptors originated from a female donor with multiple sclerosis, enrolled in a pregnancy study.

The chain uses TRBV2 and TRBJ2-7; 7 bases align to TRBD1. Germline-derived CDR1 and CDR2 are SNHLY and FYNNEI. With V trimmed by 4 bases and J by 4 bases, 4 bases remained unmatched. This CDR3 has 13 amino acids. CDR3 DNA: TGTGCCAGCAGTGTAGAACAGGGGTACGAGCAGTACTTC. Protein: CASSVEQGYEQYF. The whole variable domain, remainder taken from reference TRBV2 and TRBJ2-7, is EPEVTQTPSHQVTQMGQEVILRCVPISNHLYFYWYRQILGQKVEFLVSFYNNEISEKSEIFDDQFSVERPDGSNFTLKIRSTKLEDSAMYFCASSVEQGYEQYFGPGTRLTVT.

The chain is built from TRBV5-1 and TRBJ2-7, with D perhaps TRBD1 or TRBD2 (7 bases each). Trimming took 0 bases from V and 2 from J, leaving 12 bases between them. Germline CDR1 reads SGHRS; CDR2 reads YFSETQ. The CDR3 covers 15 residues. This CDR3 reads CASSLGPGGAYEQYF. CDR3 bases: TGCGCCAGCAGCTTGGGGCCAGGGGGGGCCTACGAGCAGTACTTC.

The table lists this clone with a count of one. The V and J genes are TRBV5-1 and TRBJ2-2, with 8 bases aligning to TRBD2. The V and J ends lost 0 bases and 4 bases, in that order; junction bases with no gene match: 11. The CDR3 covers 18 residues. Germline V gene data show CDR1 as SGHRS and CDR2 as YFSETQ. CDR3 nucleotide sequence: TGCGCCAGCAGCTTGGCCCCCACGGGGGGGAGCAGCACCGGGGAGCTGTTTTTT. The encoded protein is CASSLAPTGGSSTGELFF.

The table lists this clone with a count of one. The J gene is TRBJ1-4, the V gene TRBV27; a weak D match, TRBD1 (5 bases). CDR1 and CDR2 from the germline V gene are MNHEY and SMNVEV (reference sequence). Trimming shortened V by 2 bases and J by 0 bases, and 7 bases separated the two germline ends. The CDR3 sequence is 15 residues long. The CDR3 region has the DNA TGTGCCAGCAGTTTAATGGGGGCAACTAATGAAAAACTGTTTTTT. Protein sequence: CASSLMGATNEKLFF.

V and J are TRBV27 and TRBJ1-5, with a tentative D call TRBD1 (6 bases). This CDR3 is built from 17 residues. Germline V gene data show CDR1 as MNHEY and CDR2 as SMNVEV (reference sequence). V lost 3 bases, J lost 1 base, and 16 bases lay in between. The CDR3 is CASSFHWVGASNQPQHF. The CDR3 nucleotides read TGTGCCAGCAGTTTTCATTGGGTGGGGGCAAGCAATCAGCCCCAGCATTTT.